The T cell receptor (beta chain) described here comes from a study of cytomegalovirus exposure and HLA in healthy donors. This clone was found a few times. The antigen is unknown. Whole-study results and caveats: Researchers catalogued 164 TCR beta chains as cytomegalovirus-associated. Information on immune exposure was restricted to one variable (CMV serostatus). Among the CMV-associated chains, a few were confirmed in vitro as specific for CMV antigens. An observed cluster of highly shared sequence variants was recorded as a likely sequencing artifact.

The PCR contained 60 Vbeta and 13 Jbeta primers. Here immunoSEQ multiplex PCR was the method, and the copy in TCRdb shows in-frame clones only, minus some. The repertoire includes roughly 180,000 clones, around 81% of them detected once, and around 2% sits in the top ten. The CDR3 covers 17 residues. V dropped 4 bases and J dropped 3; count of bases not matched to a gene: 10. Germline V gene data show CDR1 as MDHEN and CDR2 as SYDVKM. The sequence came from a young woman in good health and CMV-seropositive. The V call is TRBV28, the J call TRBJ2-2; TRBD2 matches 8 bases. Sequenced sample: PBMCs. The CDR3 nucleotides are TGTGCCAGCAGTTCCCATCAAGGGACTAGGTACACCGGGGAGCTGTTTTTT. This translates into CASSSHQGTRYTGELFF.